The clone carrying this T cell receptor (beta chain) has ten or more counts. The TCR beta CDR3 regions underwent amplification using RNA transcripts as the source. RT-PCR in the first round (using the HTBI primer set) targeted the TCR CDR3. TCRdb ran MiXCR on the multiplex PCR reads and lists one entry per CDR3 protein. The sample includes nearly 600,000 distinct CDR3 sequences, more than 13% seen only once; the top ten take roughly 6.9%. V was clipped by 6 bases and J by 6 bases; unmatched bases: 10. CDR1 is MNHNS, CDR2 SASEGT, per germline. CDR3 size: 15 residues. The data are from a study of T cells in Graves' hyperthyroidism and ophthalmopathy.

This sequence was found in a woman aged 18-29 years with Graves' ophthalmopathy. The sample taken for sequencing was blood. This chain links TRBV6-1 with TRBJ1-5; 8 nucleotides line up with TRBD1. The CDR3 DNA is TGTGCCAGCAGGATGCTGGACAGGGTTGGTCAGCCCCAGCATTTT. Encoded protein: CASRMLDRVGQPQHF.